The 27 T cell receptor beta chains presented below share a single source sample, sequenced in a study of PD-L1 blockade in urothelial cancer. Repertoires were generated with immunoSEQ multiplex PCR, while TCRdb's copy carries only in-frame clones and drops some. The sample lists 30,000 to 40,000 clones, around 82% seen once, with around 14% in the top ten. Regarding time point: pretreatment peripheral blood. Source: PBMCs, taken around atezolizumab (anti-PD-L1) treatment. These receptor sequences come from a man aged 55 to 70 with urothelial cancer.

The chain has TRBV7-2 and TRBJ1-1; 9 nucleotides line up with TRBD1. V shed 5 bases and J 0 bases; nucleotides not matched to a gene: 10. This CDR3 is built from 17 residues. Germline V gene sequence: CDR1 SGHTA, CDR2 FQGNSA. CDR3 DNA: TGTGCCAGCAGCCCTTTCCGGGACAGGGCGATGAACACTGAAGCTTTCTTT. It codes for CASSPFRDRAMNTEAFF.

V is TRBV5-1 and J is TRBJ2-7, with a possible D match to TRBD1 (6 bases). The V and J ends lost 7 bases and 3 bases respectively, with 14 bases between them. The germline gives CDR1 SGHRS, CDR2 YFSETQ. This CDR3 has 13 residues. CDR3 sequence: CASGHGTNYEQYF. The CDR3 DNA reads TGCGCCAGCGGACACGGGACAAACTACGAGCAGTACTTC.

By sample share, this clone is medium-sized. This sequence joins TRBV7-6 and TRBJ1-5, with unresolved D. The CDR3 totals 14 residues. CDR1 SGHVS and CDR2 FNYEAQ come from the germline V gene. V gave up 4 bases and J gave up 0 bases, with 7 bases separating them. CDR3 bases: TGTGCCAGCAGCTCACAGATTAGCAATCAGCCCCAGCATTTT. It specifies CASSSQISNQPQHF. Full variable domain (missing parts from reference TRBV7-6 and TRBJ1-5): GAGVSQSPRYKVTKRGQDVALRCDPISGHVSLYWYRQALGQGPEFLTYFNYEAQQDKSGLPNDRFSAERPEGSISTLTIQRTEQRDSAMYRCASSSQISNQPQHFGDGTRLSIL.

The CDR3 region is CASSPQRAMNTEAFF. CDR3 DNA: TGTGCCAGCAGCCCCCAGCGGGCTATGAACACTGAAGCTTTCTTT. This sequence joins TRBV7-8 and TRBJ1-1; D remains ambiguous. This CDR3 is built from 15 residues. The germline V and J ends were trimmed by 5 bases and 0 bases, with 13 bases remaining between them. Germline loops: CDR1 SGHVS, CDR2 FQNEAQ.

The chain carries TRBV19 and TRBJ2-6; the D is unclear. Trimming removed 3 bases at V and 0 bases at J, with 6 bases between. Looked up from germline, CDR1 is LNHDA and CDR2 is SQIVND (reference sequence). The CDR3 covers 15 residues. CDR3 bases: TGTGCCAGTAGTATTTACAGCTCTGGGGCCAACGTCCTGACTTTC. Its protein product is CASSIYSSGANVLTF. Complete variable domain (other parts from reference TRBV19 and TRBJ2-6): DGGITQSPKYLFRKEGQNVTLSCEQNLNHDAMYWYRQDPGQGLRLIYYSQIVNDFQKGDIAEGYSVSREKKESFPLTVTSAQKNPTAFYLCASSIYSSGANVLTFGAGSRLTVL.

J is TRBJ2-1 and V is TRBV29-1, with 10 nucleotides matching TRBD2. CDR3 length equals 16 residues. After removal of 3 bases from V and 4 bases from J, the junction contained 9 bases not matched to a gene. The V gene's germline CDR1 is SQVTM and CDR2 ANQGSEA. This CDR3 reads CSVDLGLADGYNEQFF. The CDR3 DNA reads TGCAGCGTTGACCTCGGACTAGCGGACGGATACAATGAGCAGTTCTTC.

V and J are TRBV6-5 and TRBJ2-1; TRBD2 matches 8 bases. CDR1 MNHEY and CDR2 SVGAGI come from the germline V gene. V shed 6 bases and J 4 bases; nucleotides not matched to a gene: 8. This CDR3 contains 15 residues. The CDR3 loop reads CASSLSGATYNEQFF. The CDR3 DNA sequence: TGTGCCAGCAGCCTTAGCGGGGCGACTTACAATGAGCAGTTCTTC.

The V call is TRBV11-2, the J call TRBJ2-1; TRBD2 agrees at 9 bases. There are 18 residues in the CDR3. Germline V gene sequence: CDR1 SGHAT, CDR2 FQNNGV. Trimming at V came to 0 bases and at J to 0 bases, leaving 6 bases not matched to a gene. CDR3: CASSLEGIAGVSYNEQFF. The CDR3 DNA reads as TGTGCCAGCAGCTTAGAAGGGATAGCGGGAGTCTCCTACAATGAGCAGTTCTTC.

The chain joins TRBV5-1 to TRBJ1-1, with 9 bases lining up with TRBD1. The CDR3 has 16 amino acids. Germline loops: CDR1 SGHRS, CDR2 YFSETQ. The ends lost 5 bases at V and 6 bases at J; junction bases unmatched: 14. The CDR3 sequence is CASRITMGQGIAEAFF. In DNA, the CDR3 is TGCGCCAGCAGGATAACTATGGGACAGGGAATAGCTGAAGCTTTCTTT.

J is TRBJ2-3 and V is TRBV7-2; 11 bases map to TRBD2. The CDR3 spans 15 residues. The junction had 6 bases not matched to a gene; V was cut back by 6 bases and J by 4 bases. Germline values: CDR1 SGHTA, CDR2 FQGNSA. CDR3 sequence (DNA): TGTGCCAGCAGAACTACTAGCGGGAGAGCAGATACGCAGTATTTT. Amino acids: CASRTTSGRADTQYF.

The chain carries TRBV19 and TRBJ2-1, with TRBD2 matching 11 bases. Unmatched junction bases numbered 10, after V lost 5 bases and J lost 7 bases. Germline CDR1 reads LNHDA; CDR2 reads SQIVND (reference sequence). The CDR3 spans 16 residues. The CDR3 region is CASSVAGGGSGNEQFF. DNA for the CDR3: TGTGCCAGTAGTGTAGCGGGAGGGGGAAGTGGTAATGAGCAGTTCTTC.

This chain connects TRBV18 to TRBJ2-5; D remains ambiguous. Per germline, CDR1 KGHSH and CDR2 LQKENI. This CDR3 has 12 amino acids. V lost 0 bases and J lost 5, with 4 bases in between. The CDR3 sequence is CASSPPSETQYF. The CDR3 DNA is TGTGCCAGCTCACCACCTAGTGAGACCCAGTACTTC.

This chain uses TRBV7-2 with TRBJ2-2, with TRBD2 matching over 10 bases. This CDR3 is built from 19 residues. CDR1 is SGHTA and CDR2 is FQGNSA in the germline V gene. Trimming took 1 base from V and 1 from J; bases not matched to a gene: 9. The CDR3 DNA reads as TGTGCCAGCAGCTTAGTCGTCCTGGGACTAGCGTTGAACACCGGGGAGCTGTTTTTT. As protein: CASSLVVLGLALNTGELFF.

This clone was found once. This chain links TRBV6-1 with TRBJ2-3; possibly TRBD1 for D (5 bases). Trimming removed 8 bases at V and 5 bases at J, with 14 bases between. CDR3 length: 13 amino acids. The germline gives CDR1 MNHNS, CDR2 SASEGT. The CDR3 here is CASAYQGGDTQYF. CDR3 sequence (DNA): TGTGCCAGCGCATACCAGGGTGGAGATACGCAGTATTTT.

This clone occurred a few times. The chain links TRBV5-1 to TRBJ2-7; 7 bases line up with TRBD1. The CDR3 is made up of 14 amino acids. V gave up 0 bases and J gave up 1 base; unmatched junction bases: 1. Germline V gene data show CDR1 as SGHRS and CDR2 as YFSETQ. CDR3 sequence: CASSLGRGSYEQYF. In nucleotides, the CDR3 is TGCGCCAGCAGCTTGGGCAGGGGGTCCTACGAGCAGTACTTC.

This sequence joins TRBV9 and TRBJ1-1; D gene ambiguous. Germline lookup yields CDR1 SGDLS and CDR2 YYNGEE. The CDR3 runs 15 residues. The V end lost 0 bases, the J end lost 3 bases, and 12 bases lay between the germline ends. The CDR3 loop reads CASSVGSTRDTEAFF. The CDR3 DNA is TGTGCCAGCAGCGTAGGTAGCACGCGGGACACTGAAGCTTTCTTT.

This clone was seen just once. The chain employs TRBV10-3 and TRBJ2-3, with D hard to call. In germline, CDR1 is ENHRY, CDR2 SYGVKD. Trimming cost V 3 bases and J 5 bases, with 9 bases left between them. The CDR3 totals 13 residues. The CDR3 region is CAISERGGDTQYF. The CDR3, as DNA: TGTGCCATCAGTGAAAGAGGCGGAGATACGCAGTATTTT.

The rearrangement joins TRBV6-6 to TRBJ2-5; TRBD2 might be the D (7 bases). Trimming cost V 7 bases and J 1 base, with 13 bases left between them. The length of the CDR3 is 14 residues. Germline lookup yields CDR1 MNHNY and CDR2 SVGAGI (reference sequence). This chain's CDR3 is CASILGGLQETQYF. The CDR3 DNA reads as TGTGCCAGCATCCTCGGGGGGCTCCAAGAGACCCAGTACTTC.

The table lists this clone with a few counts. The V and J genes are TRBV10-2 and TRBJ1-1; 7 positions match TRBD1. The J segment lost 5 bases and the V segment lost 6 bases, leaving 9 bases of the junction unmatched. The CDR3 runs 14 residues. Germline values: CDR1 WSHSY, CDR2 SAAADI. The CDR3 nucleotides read TGCGCCAGCAGCCGACAGGGCTATGGTACTGAAGCTTTCTTT. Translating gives CASSRQGYGTEAFF.

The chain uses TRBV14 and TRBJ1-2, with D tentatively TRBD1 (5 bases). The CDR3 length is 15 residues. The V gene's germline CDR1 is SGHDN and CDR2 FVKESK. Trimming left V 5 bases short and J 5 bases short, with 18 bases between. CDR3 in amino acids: CASSGFMQGPYGYTF. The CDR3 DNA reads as TGTGCCAGCAGCGGATTTATGCAGGGCCCGTATGGCTACACCTTC.

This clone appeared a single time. CDR3 DNA sequence: TGTGCCAGCAGCCCGCGGACAGATGCTTGGGAGCAGTACTTC. Amino acid sequence: CASSPRTDAWEQYF. V and J are TRBV7-9 and TRBJ2-7; D is perhaps TRBD1 (6 bases). V was trimmed by 5 bases and J by 7 bases, leaving 18 bases between them. Germline-derived CDR1 and CDR2 are SEHNR and FQNEAQ (reference sequence). The CDR3 covers 14 residues.

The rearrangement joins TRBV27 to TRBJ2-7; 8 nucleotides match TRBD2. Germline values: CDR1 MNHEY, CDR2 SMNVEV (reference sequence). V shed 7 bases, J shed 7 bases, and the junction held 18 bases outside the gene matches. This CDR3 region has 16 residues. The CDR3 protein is CASTPRSGGVIGEQYF. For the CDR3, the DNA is TGTGCCAGCACCCCGAGATCGGGGGGGGTAATAGGGGAGCAGTACTTC.

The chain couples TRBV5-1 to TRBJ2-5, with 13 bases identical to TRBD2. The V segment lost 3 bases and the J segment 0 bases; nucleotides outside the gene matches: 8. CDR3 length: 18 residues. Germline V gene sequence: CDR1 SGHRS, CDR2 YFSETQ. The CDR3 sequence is CASSSGLAGVAYQETQYF. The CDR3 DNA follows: TGCGCCAGCAGCTCCGGACTAGCGGGAGTGGCGTACCAAGAGACCCAGTACTTC. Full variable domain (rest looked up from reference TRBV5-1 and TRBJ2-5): KAGVTQTPRYLIKTRGQQVTLSCSPISGHRSVSWYQQTPGQGLQFLFEYFSETQRNKGNFPGRFSGRQFSNSRSEMNVSTLELGDSALYLCASSSGLAGVAYQETQYFGPGTRLLVL.

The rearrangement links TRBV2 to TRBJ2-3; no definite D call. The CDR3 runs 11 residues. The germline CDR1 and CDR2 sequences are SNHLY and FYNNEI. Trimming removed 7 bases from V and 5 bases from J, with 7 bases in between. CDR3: CASTWRDTQYF. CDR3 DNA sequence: TGTGCCAGCACATGGAGAGATACGCAGTATTTT.

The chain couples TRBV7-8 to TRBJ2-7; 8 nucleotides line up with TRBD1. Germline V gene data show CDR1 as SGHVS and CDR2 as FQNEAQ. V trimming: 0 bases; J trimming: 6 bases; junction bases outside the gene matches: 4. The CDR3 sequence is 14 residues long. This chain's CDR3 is CASSLARQGTEQYF. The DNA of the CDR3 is TGTGCCAGCAGCTTAGCAAGACAGGGGACCGAGCAGTACTTC. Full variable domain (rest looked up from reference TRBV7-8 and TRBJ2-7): GAGVSQSPRYKVAKRGQDVALRCDPISGHVSLFWYQQALGQGPEFLTYFQNEAQLDKSGLPSDRFFAERPEGSVSTLKIQRTQQEDSAVYLCASSLARQGTEQYFGPGTRLTVT.

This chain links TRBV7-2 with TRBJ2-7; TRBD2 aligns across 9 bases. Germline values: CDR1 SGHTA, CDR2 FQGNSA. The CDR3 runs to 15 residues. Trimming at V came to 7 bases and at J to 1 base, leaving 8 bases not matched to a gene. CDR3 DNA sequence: TGTGCCAGCAAGGGCTGGACTAGCGAGTCCTACGAGCAGTACTTC. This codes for CASKGWTSESYEQYF. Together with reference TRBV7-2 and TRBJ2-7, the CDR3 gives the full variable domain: GAGVSQSPSNKVTEKGKDVELRCDPISGHTALYWYRQSLGQGLEFLIYFQGNSAPDKSGLPSDRFSAERTGGSVSTLTIQRTQQEDSAVYLCASKGWTSESYEQYFGPGTRLTVT.

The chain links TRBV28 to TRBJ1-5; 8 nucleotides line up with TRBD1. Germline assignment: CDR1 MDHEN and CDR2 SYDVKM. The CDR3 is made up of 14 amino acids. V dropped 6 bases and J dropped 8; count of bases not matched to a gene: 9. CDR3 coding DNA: TGTGCCAGCAGCCGGACAGGGAATATAGAGCCCCAGCATTTT. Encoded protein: CASSRTGNIEPQHF.